A selection of T cell receptor beta chains follows, all from one sample in a study of spatial heterogeneity in lung cancer. MiXCR was run by TCRdb on the 5' RACE reads, yielding one entry per CDR3 protein. The repertoire has roughly 14,000 distinct CDR3 sequences, around a tenth of them found once; the top ten carry roughly 29%. Here the sequenced sample was PBMCs, taken at surgery. These receptors were taken from a male donor with early-stage non-small cell lung cancer. Each CDR3 is given with its conserved first and last residue. The D gene is left open where the match is weak. Clone size is stated in some rows and not others, as once, few, many or a class when expanded.

NA	TRBV28	many	TRBJ2-1	TGTGCCAGCAGTTTGGGCCTCTCGCGCTCCTACAATGAGCAGTTCTTC	CASSLGLSRSYNEQFF
TRBD2	TRBV20-1	many	TRBJ2-1	TGCAGTGCTCGCAGCTTAGCGGGAGCAGTTGAGCAGTTCTTC	CSARSLAGAVEQFF
NA	TRBV20-1	many	TRBJ2-3	TGCAGTGCGCTTGGACTGCCAGATACGCAGTATTTT	CSALGLPDTQYF
NA	TRBV4-1	many	TRBJ1-5	TGCGCCAGCAGCCAAGGATTCGCCGTGAATCAGCCCCAGCATTTT	CASSQGFAVNQPQHF
TRBD1	TRBV29-1	many	TRBJ2-5	TGCAGCGTTGACAGGGGGCAAAAGACCCAGTACTTC	CSVDRGQKTQYF
NA	TRBV11-1	many	TRBJ2-5	TGTGCCAGCGGCCGGCGGACCCAAGAGACCCAGTACTTC	CASGRRTQETQYF
NA	TRBV7-9	medium-sized	TRBJ1-2	TGTGCCAGCAGCTCACGCCTTGGCTACACCTTC	CASSSRLGYTF
NA	TRBV12-3/TRBV12-4	few	TRBJ2-5	TGTGCCAGCAGGCCTTCGGGAACCCAAGAGACCCAGTACTTC	CASRPSGTQETQYF
TRBD2	TRBV19	many	TRBJ2-2	TGTGCCAGTAGTATAGTCGCGGGGGCGAACACCGGGGAGCTGTTTTTT	CASSIVAGANTGELFF
TRBD1	TRBV7-3	NA	TRBJ2-2	TGTGCCAGCAGCCCACTAGGACAGGGCCTGGGGATGGCCGGGGAGCTGTTTTTT	CASSPLGQGLGMAGELFF
TRBD1	TRBV7-9	few	TRBJ2-2	TGTGCCAGCAGCTTGGGACAGCTGAACACCGGGGAGCTGTTTTTT	CASSLGQLNTGELFF
NA	TRBV19	few	TRBJ1-4	TGTGCCAGTACGCCGGAAGGGTCTAATGAAAAACTGTTTTTT	CASTPEGSNEKLFF
NA	TRBV6-1	many	TRBJ1-6	TGTGCCAGCAGTACGGGACACTATAATTCACCCCTCCACTTT	CASSTGHYNSPLHF
TRBD2	TRBV7-2	many	TRBJ2-7	TGTGCCAGCAGCAGGCGCCGGGAGGGCTACGAGCAGTACTTC	CASSRRREGYEQYF
NA	TRBV6-6	medium-sized	TRBJ2-1	TGTGCCAGCAGCCCTCTCCCTCGAGGGCCACTTCAGATCCTGGTCTTC	CASSPLPRGPLQILVF
TRBD2	TRBV20-1	many	TRBJ2-3	TGCAGTGCTAGAGTAGGTTTCGGGACTAGAACAAAAGATACGCAGTATTTT	CSARVGFGTRTKDTQYF
TRBD2	TRBV5-5	few	TRBJ2-1	TGTGCCAGCAGCGTATCGAGACTAGCCCAAACCAGTGAGCAGTTCTTC	CASSVSRLAQTSEQFF
NA	TRBV6-5	many	TRBJ1-3	TGTGCCAGCAGTTACTTGGGTGGAGGCGTCTCTGGAAACACCATATATTTT	CASSYLGGGVSGNTIYF
NA	TRBV11-2	medium-sized	TRBJ1-6	TGTGCCAGCAGCCCGAGAGCCGACGGGTTTAATTCACCCCTCCACTTT	CASSPRADGFNSPLHF
NA	TRBV6-2/TRBV6-3	many	TRBJ2-2	TGTGCCAGGAGAAGGGACCACGGGAACACCGGGGAGCTGTTTTTT	CARRRDHGNTGELFF
TRBD1	TRBV6-6	many	TRBJ1-4	TGTGCCAGCAGTCCTCGGACAGGGGAACCTGAAAAACTGTTTTTT	CASSPRTGEPEKLFF
NA	TRBV5-4	many	TRBJ1-5	TGTGCCAGCAGCTTGGCGGGCAATCAGCCCCAGCATTTT	CASSLAGNQPQHF
NA	TRBV19	many	TRBJ1-5	TGTGCCAGTAGTATCGGGAATCAGCCCCAGCATTTT	CASSIGNQPQHF
TRBD1	TRBV7-3	NA	TRBJ2-5	TGTGCCAGCAGCTTACAGGGGGCAGAGACCCAGTACTTC	CASSLQGAETQYF
TRBD1	TRBV5-1	many	TRBJ2-7	TGCGCCAGCAGCCCCCAAAAGAGGACAGGACGAGCCTACGAGCAGTACTTC	CASSPQKRTGRAYEQYF
TRBD2	TRBV19	many	TRBJ2-7	TGTGCCAGTAGTCCGAGCGGGAGTAGACCTTACGAGCAGTACTTC	CASSPSGSRPYEQYF
NA	TRBV5-4	many	TRBJ1-2	TGTGCCAGCAGCCCATACAGGGACCACTATGGCTACACCTTC	CASSPYRDHYGYTF
NA	TRBV20-1	medium-sized	TRBJ2-4	TGCAGTGCTAGAGATCAGTTCCCCCCTGGACGCCAAGCCAAAAACATTCAGTACTTC	CSARDQFPPGRQAKNIQYF
TRBD2	TRBV3-1	many	TRBJ2-5	TGTGCCAGCAGCCAAGATCTGAGCAGCGGGGGACAAGAGACCCAGTACTTC	CASSQDLSSGGQETQYF
TRBD1	TRBV30	many	TRBJ1-4	TGTGCCTGGGCCGGGACAGATATCGAAAAACTGTTTTTT	CAWAGTDIEKLFF
TRBD1	TRBV7-7	many	TRBJ2-5	TGTGCCAGCAGCCGTGGACAGGGGGCACAAGAGACCCAGTACTTC	CASSRGQGAQETQYF
TRBD1	TRBV9	NA	TRBJ1-6	TGTGCCAGCAGCGGACAGGGGGGGAACTCACCCCTCCACTTT	CASSGQGGNSPLHF
NA	TRBV12-3/TRBV12-4	many	TRBJ2-3	TGTGCCAGCAGACCCGGTACCGATACGCAGTATTTT	CASRPGTDTQYF
NA	TRBV28	NA	TRBJ2-5	TGTGCCAGCAGTTTCCCTAAATTGGAGACCCAGTACTTC	CASSFPKLETQYF
NA	TRBV9	many	TRBJ2-7	TGTGCCAGCAGCGAACTAGACCGCCACGAGCAGTACTTC	CASSELDRHEQYF
NA	TRBV29-1	many	TRBJ1-3	TGCAGCGTCCTGGTGTTCTCTGGAAACACCATATATTTT	CSVLVFSGNTIYF
TRBD1	TRBV20-1	medium-sized	TRBJ1-2	TGCAGTGCTAGTTTCGGACAGGGCTATGGCTACACCTTC	CSASFGQGYGYTF
TRBD2	TRBV7-8	NA	TRBJ2-5	TGTGCCAGCAGCTCCCACCGGGGGGGGCAAGAGACCCAGTACTTC	CASSSHRGGQETQYF
NA	TRBV12-3/TRBV12-4	many	TRBJ2-4	TGTGCCAGCAGTTTCGACAAAAACATTCAGTACTTC	CASSFDKNIQYF
NA	TRBV5-1	many	TRBJ2-3	TGCGCCAGCAGCTTGGCCCCCAGAGATACGCAGTATTTT	CASSLAPRDTQYF
NA	TRBV30	NA	TRBJ2-3	TGTGCCTATGCGGAGCGGACCACAGATACGCAGTATTTT	CAYAERTTDTQYF
NA	TRBV14	NA	TRBJ2-3	TGTGCCAGCAGCCAGGGATTTCCGCAGTATTTT	CASSQGFPQYF
TRBD2	TRBV12-3/TRBV12-4	NA	TRBJ2-1	TGTGCCAGCAGACCCTGGACTAGCGGGAGCCACAATGAGCAGTTCTTC	CASRPWTSGSHNEQFF
NA	TRBV6-2/TRBV6-3	few	TRBJ1-5	TGTGCCAGCAGAGACCAACTCCGGCAGCCCCAGCATTTT	CASRDQLRQPQHF
NA	TRBV11-3	many	TRBJ2-1	TGTGCCAGCAGCTTTCCCCTGTCCTGGCAGTTCTTC	CASSFPLSWQFF
TRBD2	TRBV12-3/TRBV12-4	hyperexpanded	TRBJ2-5	TGTGCCAGCAGTACCACCCAGACGGGGGGGACCCAGTACTTC	CASSTTQTGGTQYF
TRBD2	TRBV6-5	many	TRBJ2-7	TGTGCCAGCAGCCTTGGACTAGTAGGTTACGAGCAGTACTTC	CASSLGLVGYEQYF
NA	TRBV28	many	TRBJ1-1	TGTGCCAGCAGTTTCAACAGTCCACCTTCTGAAGCTTTCTTT	CASSFNSPPSEAFF
NA	TRBV20-1	many	TRBJ2-1	TGCAGTGCTAGAGATAAAGGGCCGGTCCGTAATGAGCAGTTCTTC	CSARDKGPVRNEQFF
TRBD1	TRBV6-5	many	TRBJ2-3	TGTGCCAGCAGTGACAGGGGGCATGGGACAGATACGCAGTATTTT	CASSDRGHGTDTQYF
TRBD1	TRBV28	many	TRBJ1-4	TGTGCCAGCAGCCGGGGACAGGGGGTGACTAATGAAAAACTGTTTTTT	CASSRGQGVTNEKLFF
NA	TRBV6-5	many	TRBJ2-3	TGTGCCAGCAGTTGGGAGCGGACTAGCACAGATACGCAGTATTTT	CASSWERTSTDTQYF
TRBD1	TRBV5-1	many	TRBJ2-5	TGCGCCAGCAGCTGGACAGGGAATCAAGAGACCCAGTACTTC	CASSWTGNQETQYF